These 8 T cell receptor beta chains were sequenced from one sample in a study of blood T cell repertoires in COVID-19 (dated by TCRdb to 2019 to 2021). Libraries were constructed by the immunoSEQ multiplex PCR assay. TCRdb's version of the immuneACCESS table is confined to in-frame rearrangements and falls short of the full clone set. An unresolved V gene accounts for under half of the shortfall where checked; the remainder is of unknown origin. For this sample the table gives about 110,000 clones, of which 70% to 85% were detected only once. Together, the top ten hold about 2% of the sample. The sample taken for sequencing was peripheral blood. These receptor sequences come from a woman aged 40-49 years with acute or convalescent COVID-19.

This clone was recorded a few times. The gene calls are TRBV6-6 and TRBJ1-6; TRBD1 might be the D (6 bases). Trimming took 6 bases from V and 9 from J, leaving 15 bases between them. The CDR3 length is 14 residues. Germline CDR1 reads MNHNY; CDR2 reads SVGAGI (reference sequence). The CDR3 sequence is CASSPGVDGSPLHF. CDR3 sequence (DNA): TGTGCCAGCAGCCCAGGGGTGGATGGTTCACCCCTCCACTTT.

The chain's CDR3 is CASRLTPGEGTEAFF. The CDR3 coding sequence is TGCGCCAGCAGACTTACCCCAGGGGAAGGTACTGAAGCTTTCTTT. The chain combines TRBV5-1 with TRBJ1-1; D might be TRBD1 (6 bases). The V end lost 5 bases, the J end lost 5 bases, and 19 bases lay between the germline ends. The germline V gene has CDR1 SGHRS and CDR2 YFSETQ. This CDR3 comprises 15 residues. Complete variable domain (other parts from reference TRBV5-1 and TRBJ1-1): KAGVTQTPRYLIKTRGQQVTLSCSPISGHRSVSWYQQTPGQGLQFLFEYFSETQRNKGNFPGRFSGRQFSNSRSEMNVSTLELGDSALYLCASRLTPGEGTEAFFGQGTRLTVV.

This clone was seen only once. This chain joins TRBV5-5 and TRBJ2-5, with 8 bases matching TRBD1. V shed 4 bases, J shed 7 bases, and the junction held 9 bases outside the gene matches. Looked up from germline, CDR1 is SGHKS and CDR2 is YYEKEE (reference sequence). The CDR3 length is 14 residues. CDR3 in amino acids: CASSQWTGTGTQYF. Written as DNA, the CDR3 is TGTGCCAGCAGCCAATGGACAGGGACAGGGACCCAGTACTTC.

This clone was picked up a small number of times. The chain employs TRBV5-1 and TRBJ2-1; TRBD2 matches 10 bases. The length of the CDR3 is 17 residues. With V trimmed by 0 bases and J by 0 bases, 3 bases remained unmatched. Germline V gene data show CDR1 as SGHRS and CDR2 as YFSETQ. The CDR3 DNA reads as TGCGCCAGCAGCTTGGTTAGCGGGGGGAGCTCCTACAATGAGCAGTTCTTC. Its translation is CASSLVSGGSSYNEQFF.

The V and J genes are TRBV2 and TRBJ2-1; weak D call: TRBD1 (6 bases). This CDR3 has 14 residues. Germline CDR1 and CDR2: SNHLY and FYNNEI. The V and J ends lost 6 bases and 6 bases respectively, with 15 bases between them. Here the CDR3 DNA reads TGTGCCAGCAGGGTATCAGGGGACGTCAATGAGCAGTTCTTC. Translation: CASRVSGDVNEQFF.

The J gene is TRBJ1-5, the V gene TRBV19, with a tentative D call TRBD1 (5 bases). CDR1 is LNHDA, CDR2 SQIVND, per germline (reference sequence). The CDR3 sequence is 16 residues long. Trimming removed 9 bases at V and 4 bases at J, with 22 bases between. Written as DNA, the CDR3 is TGTGCCAGCATTCTAACTGGGGCAGGAGAAAATCAGCCCCAGCATTTT. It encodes CASILTGAGENQPQHF.

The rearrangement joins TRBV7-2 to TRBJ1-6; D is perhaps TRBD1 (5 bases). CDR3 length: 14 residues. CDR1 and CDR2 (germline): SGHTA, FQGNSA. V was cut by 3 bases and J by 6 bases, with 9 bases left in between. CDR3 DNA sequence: TGTGCCAGCAGCTTTGGGGGGTCTAATTCACCCCTCCACTTT. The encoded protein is CASSFGGSNSPLHF.

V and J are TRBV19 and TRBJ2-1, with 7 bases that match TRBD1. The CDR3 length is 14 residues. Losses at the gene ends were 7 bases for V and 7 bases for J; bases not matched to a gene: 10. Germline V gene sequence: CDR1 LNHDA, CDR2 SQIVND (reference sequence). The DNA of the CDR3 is TGTGCCAGTAAGGAGACAGGGTTGGGGAATGAGCAGTTCTTC. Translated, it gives CASKETGLGNEQFF.